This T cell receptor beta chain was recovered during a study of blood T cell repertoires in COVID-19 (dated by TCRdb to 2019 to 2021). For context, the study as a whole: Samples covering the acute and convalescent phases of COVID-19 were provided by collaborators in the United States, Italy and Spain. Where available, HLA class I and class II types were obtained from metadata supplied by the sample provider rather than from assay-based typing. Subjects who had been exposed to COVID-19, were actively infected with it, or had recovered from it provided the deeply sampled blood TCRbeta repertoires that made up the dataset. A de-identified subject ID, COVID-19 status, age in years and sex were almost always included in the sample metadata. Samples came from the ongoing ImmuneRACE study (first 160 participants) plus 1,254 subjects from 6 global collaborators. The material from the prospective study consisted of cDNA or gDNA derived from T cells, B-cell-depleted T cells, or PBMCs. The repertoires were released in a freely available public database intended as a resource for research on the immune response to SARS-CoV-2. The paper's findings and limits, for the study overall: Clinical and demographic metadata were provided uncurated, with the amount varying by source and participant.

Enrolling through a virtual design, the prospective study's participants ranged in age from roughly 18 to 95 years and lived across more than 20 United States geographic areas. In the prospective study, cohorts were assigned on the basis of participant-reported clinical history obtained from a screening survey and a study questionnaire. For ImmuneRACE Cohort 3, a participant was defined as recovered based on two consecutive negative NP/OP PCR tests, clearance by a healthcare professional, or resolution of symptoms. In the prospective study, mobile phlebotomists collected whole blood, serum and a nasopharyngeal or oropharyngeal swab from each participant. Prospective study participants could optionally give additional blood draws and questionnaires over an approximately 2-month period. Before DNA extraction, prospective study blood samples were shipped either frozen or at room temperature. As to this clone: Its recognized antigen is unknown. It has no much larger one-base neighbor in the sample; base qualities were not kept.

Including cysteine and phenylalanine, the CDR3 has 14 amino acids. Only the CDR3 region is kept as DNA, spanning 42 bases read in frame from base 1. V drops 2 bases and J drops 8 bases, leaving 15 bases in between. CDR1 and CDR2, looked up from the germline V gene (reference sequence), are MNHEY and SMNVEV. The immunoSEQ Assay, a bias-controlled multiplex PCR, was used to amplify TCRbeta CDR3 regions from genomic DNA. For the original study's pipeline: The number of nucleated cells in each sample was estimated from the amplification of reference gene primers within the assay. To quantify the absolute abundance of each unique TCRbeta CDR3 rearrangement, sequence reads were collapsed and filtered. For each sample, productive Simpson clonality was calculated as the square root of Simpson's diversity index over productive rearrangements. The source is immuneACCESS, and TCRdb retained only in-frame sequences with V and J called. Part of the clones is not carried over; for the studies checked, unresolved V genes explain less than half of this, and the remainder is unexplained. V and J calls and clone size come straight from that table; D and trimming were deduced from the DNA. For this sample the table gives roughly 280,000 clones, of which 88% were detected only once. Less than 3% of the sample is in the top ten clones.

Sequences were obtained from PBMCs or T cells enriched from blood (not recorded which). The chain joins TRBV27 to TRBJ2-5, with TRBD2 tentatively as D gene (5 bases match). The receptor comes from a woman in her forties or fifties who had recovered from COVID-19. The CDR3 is CASSLRTGKGTQYF. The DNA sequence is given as TGTGCCAGCAGTTTAAGGACGGGAAAGGGAACCCAGTACTTC.